These T cell receptor beta chains were read from a single sample in a study of OX40 agonist ivuxolimab in advanced cancers. Assay used: immunoSEQ multiplex PCR; TCRdb lists only in-frame clones, some missing. The repertoire holds approximately 23,000 clones, with about 90% as singletons. The specimen was CD4+ or CD8+ T cells sorted from blood, collected in a trial of the OX40 agonist ivuxolimab. These receptors were obtained from an adult with an advanced solid tumor such as melanoma, head and neck, liver or kidney cancer. Both conserved end residues are trimmed from each CDR3.

V: TRBV7-2
J: TRBJ2-2
CDR3: ASSLFVGTGELF

V: TRBV21-1
J: TRBJ2-7
CDR3: ARVPGAYEQY

V: TRBV7-9
J: TRBJ1-4
CDR3: ASSLRPSGEKLF

V: TRBV7-9
J: TRBJ2-1
CDR3: ASSLELAGGEQF

V: TRBV4-1
J: TRBJ1-5
CDR3: ASSQLFGSNQPQH

V: TRBV7-9
J: TRBJ2-7
CDR3: ASSRDSPYEQY

V: TRBV9
J: TRBJ2-5
CDR3: ASSVAATSGSETQY

V: TRBV28
J: TRBJ2-7
CDR3: ASSLPLPPYEQY

V: TRBV2
J: TRBJ2-7
CDR3: ASAEERRSSYEQY

V: TRBV18
J: TRBJ1-1
CDR3: ASSLNRASGGNTEAF

V: TRBV9
J: TRBJ2-1
CDR3: ASSRRSPSSGSYNEQF

V: TRBV13
J: TRBJ1-6
CDR3: ASRARERYSPLH

V: TRBV7-2
J: TRBJ1-5
CDR3: ASSFTGGGNQPQH

V: TRBV10-3
J: TRBJ1-1
CDR3: AISESEGRETEAF

V: TRBV4-3
J: TRBJ2-1
CDR3: ASSLRLAGGSKVEQF

V: TRBV9
J: TRBJ2-3
CDR3: ASSPSSGFSTDTQY

V: TRBV5-1
J: TRBJ2-1
CDR3: ASSLRGSYNEQF

V: TRBV6-5
J: TRBJ1-1
CDR3: ASRGTEVMAF

V: TRBV15
J: TRBJ2-3
CDR3: ATSRPGTGSADTQY

V: TRBV18
J: TRBJ1-5
CDR3: ASSSSATPGEPQH

V: TRBV6-1
J: TRBJ1-1
CDR3: ASSYRGLNTEAF

V: TRBV5-1
J: TRBJ2-7
CDR3: ASSHQGRGTYEQY

V: TRBV7-2
J: TRBJ2-1
CDR3: ASSLGQRAQF

V: TRBV14
J: TRBJ2-7
CDR3: ASSQVRFSEQY

V: TRBV7-2
J: TRBJ2-7
CDR3: ASSLVLAVDYEQY

V: TRBV2
J: TRBJ2-5
CDR3: ASSVPLGGTQETQY

V: TRBV4-2
J: TRBJ1-6
CDR3: ASSQGTGLASPLH

V: TRBV18
J: TRBJ2-1
CDR3: ASSPIVTGGSGGNEQF

V: TRBV11-2
J: TRBJ2-1
CDR3: ASRRTGTGGPNEQF

V: TRBV9
J: TRBJ2-3
CDR3: ASSAELSTDTQY

V: TRBV19
J: TRBJ1-1
CDR3: ASSIRTGLNTEAF

V: TRBV10-3
J: TRBJ1-2
CDR3: AISEGAGANYGYT

V: TRBV6-6
J: TRBJ2-7
CDR3: ASSPAGWRYEQY

V: TRBV27
J: TRBJ2-1
CDR3: ASSPQDFSYNEQF

V: TRBV28
J: TRBJ1-5
CDR3: ASSPWGTGGNNQPQH